This TCR beta chain was documented in a study of response to subunit inactivated influenza vaccine. There are a few counts of this clonotype. Its antigen is as yet unknown. The CDR3 loop spans 14 amino acids. Trimming left V 3 bases short and J 4 bases short, with 11 bases between. Germline V gives CDR1 SGHTA, CDR2 FQGTGA. Findings and caveats of the study: That few new T cells are recruited by each seasonal influenza vaccination was the authors' suggestion.

TCRdb reanalysed the RT-PCR reads using MiXCR and keeps one entry per CDR3 protein. The table lists hundreds of thousands of distinct CDR3 sequences, under 9% of them singletons. The source of this sequence is a man aged 50 to 69 who received an inactivated influenza vaccine. This sample comprised PBMCs from blood, obtained around 25 months after vaccination. The chain couples TRBV7-3 to TRBJ2-3; maybe TRBD2 (5 bases). CDR3 loop: CASSFGVSADTQYF. The CDR3 DNA reads as TGTGCCAGCAGCTTCGGGGTTTCCGCAGATACGCAGTATTTT.